Listed below are T cell receptor beta chains from one sample, sequenced in a study of blood T cell repertoires in COVID-19. Sequenced by immunoSEQ multiplex PCR; TCRdb stores in-frame clones only, minus some. The repertoire holds about 35,000 clones, with 88% as singletons. The specimen sequenced was peripheral blood. These receptors were collected from a human donor in a cohort sampled during active COVID-19. Both conserved end residues are part of each CDR3. Each record gives: V gene, D gene, clone size, CDR3 length, J gene, CDR3 DNA, CDR3 protein. D genes are given only for firm matches. Only part of the rows carry a size: once, few, many, or a class if the clone is expanded.

v_call: TRBV6-2/TRBV6-3
d_call: NA
clone_size: once
cdr3_length: 14
j_call: TRBJ2-7
cdr3_nt: TGTGCCAGCAGTACCTATACAGGTGCCTACGAGCAGTACTTC
cdr3_aa: CASSTYTGAYEQYF

v_call: TRBV12-3/TRBV12-4
d_call: NA
clone_size: NA
cdr3_length: 13
j_call: TRBJ2-7
cdr3_nt: TGTGCCAGCAGTTTTTCCAGGACCTACGAGCAGTACTTC
cdr3_aa: CASSFSRTYEQYF

v_call: TRBV15
d_call: NA
clone_size: NA
cdr3_length: 17
j_call: TRBJ2-2
cdr3_nt: TGTGCCACCAGCAGAGCCAAGGGAGGGGGGAACACCGGGGAGCTGTTTTTT
cdr3_aa: CATSRAKGGGNTGELFF

v_call: TRBV28
d_call: NA
clone_size: once
cdr3_length: 16
j_call: TRBJ2-4
cdr3_nt: TGTGCCAGCAGTTACAGAGGACAGCTAGCCAAAAACATTCAGTACTTC
cdr3_aa: CASSYRGQLAKNIQYF

v_call: TRBV7-3
d_call: TRBD2
clone_size: once
cdr3_length: 15
j_call: TRBJ2-3
cdr3_nt: TGTGCCAGCAGCTTAAAGATCGGGGGGAAAGATACGCAGTATTTT
cdr3_aa: CASSLKIGGKDTQYF

v_call: TRBV3-1/TRBV3-2
d_call: TRBD2
clone_size: NA
cdr3_length: 16
j_call: TRBJ2-7
cdr3_nt: TGTGCCAGCAGCCGTACTACTAGCGGGAACTCCTACGAGCAGTACTTC
cdr3_aa: CASSRTTSGNSYEQYF

v_call: TRBV5-4
d_call: NA
clone_size: NA
cdr3_length: 16
j_call: TRBJ1-4
cdr3_nt: TGTGCCAGCAGCCAGGACAGACCTGCAACTAATGAAAAACTGTTTTTT
cdr3_aa: CASSQDRPATNEKLFF

v_call: TRBV30
d_call: NA
clone_size: NA
cdr3_length: 13
j_call: TRBJ2-5
cdr3_nt: TGTGCCTGGAGTGTACGACTAGGTGAGACCCAGTACTTC
cdr3_aa: CAWSVRLGETQYF

v_call: TRBV7-2
d_call: NA
clone_size: NA
cdr3_length: 11
j_call: TRBJ2-7
cdr3_nt: TGTGCCAGCAGCGTCGGGTACGAGCAGTACTTC
cdr3_aa: CASSVGYEQYF

v_call: TRBV27
d_call: TRBD2
clone_size: NA
cdr3_length: 15
j_call: TRBJ2-5
cdr3_nt: TGTGCCAGCAGAGGACGGGGGACTAGAAATGAGACCCAGTACTTC
cdr3_aa: CASRGRGTRNETQYF

v_call: TRBV19
d_call: NA
clone_size: NA
cdr3_length: 14
j_call: TRBJ2-1
cdr3_nt: TGTGCCAGTAGTGAGCATAGCGGTTACAATGAGCAGTTCTTC
cdr3_aa: CASSEHSGYNEQFF

v_call: TRBV7-2
d_call: NA
clone_size: NA
cdr3_length: 14
j_call: TRBJ1-5
cdr3_nt: TGTGCCAGCAGCCCCTCGGGGGGCAATCAGCCCCAGCATTTT
cdr3_aa: CASSPSGGNQPQHF

v_call: TRBV3-1/TRBV3-2
d_call: TRBD2
clone_size: NA
cdr3_length: 13
j_call: TRBJ2-3
cdr3_nt: TGTGCCAGCAGCCGTAGCGGGACAGATACGCAGTATTTT
cdr3_aa: CASSRSGTDTQYF

v_call: TRBV7-2
d_call: NA
clone_size: NA
cdr3_length: 12
j_call: TRBJ2-5
cdr3_nt: TGTGCCAGCAGCCTGTCGAGGGAGACCCAGTACTTC
cdr3_aa: CASSLSRETQYF

v_call: TRBV10-3
d_call: NA
clone_size: few
cdr3_length: 15
j_call: TRBJ1-1
cdr3_nt: TGTGCCATCAGTGATTCCGGGACACCGAACACTGAAGCTTTCTTT
cdr3_aa: CAISDSGTPNTEAFF